A single sample gave rise to the 8 T cell receptor beta chains below, sequenced in a study of cytomegalovirus exposure and HLA in healthy donors. The PCR ran on 60 Vbeta and 13 Jbeta primers. Assay: immunoSEQ multiplex PCR; the TCRdb copy retains only in-frame clones and omits some. The sample gives over 100,000 clones, around 83% of which show up once; 20% to 25% is in the top ten. The sample comprised PBMCs. Receptors were obtained from a man aged 25 to 40 in good health and CMV-seropositive.

This clone is a singleton in its sample. The sample contains more than one DNA sequence encoding this CDR3. This chain joins TRBV9 and TRBJ2-1; D is unclear. Germline values: CDR1 SGDLS, CDR2 YYNGEE. V was clipped by 4 bases and J by 0 bases, with 11 bases between them. This CDR3 is 15 amino acids long. The CDR3 here is CASSPRLGSYNEQFF. The CDR3 nucleotides are TGTGCCAGCAGCCCCCGACTGGGCTCCTACAATGAGCAGTTCTTC.

The V and J genes are TRBV6-1 and TRBJ1-2; D is uncertain. Germline V gene sequence: CDR1 MNHNS, CDR2 SASEGT. The CDR3 has 13 amino acids. Trimming cost V 1 base and J 5 bases, with 8 bases left between them. CDR3 loop: CASSEVSEYGYTF. The CDR3 nucleotides are TGTGCCAGCAGTGAAGTTTCGGAGTATGGCTACACCTTC.

The gene calls are TRBV29-1 and TRBJ2-2; D is possibly TRBD1 (6 bases). Germline CDR1 SQVTM, CDR2 ANQGSEA. Trimming pared 4 bases from V and 3 bases from J, leaving 9 bases between. This CDR3 is built from 13 residues. CDR3 nucleotides: TGCAGCGTTGGGGGGCCCTACACCGGGGAGCTGTTTTTT. Its translation: CSVGGPYTGELFF.

The J gene is TRBJ1-2, the V gene TRBV28; D is perhaps TRBD1 (5 bases). There are 17 residues in the CDR3. CDR1 is MDHEN, CDR2 SYDVKM, per germline. Trimming left V 5 bases short and J 8 bases short, with 27 bases between. The CDR3 nucleotides are TGTGCCAGCAGTCCTCTCACCTGGGGGGGGACCGTGAGAGGCTACACCTTC. Its translation is CASSPLTWGGTVRGYTF.

The rearrangement links TRBV5-8 to TRBJ2-5; perhaps TRBD1 as D (5 bases). The CDR3 runs to 14 residues. CDR1 SGHTS and CDR2 YDEGEE come from the germline V gene. V was trimmed by 4 bases and J by 1 base, leaving 11 bases between them. CDR3 amino acids: CASSTRQIQETQYF. The CDR3 DNA sequence: TGTGCCAGCAGCACACGACAGATCCAAGAGACCCAGTACTTC.

This sequence joins TRBV9 and TRBJ2-3; the match to TRBD2 covers 11 bases. J was trimmed by 4 bases and V by 0 bases; bases with no gene match: 7. CDR1 SGDLS and CDR2 YYNGEE come from the germline V gene. CDR3 length: 17 residues. The CDR3: CASSVGVAGGSPDTQYF. The CDR3 region has the DNA TGTGCCAGCAGCGTAGGGGTAGCGGGAGGGTCCCCAGATACGCAGTATTTT. Full variable domain (rest looked up from reference TRBV9 and TRBJ2-3): DSGVTQTPKHLITATGQRVTLRCSPRSGDLSVYWYQQSLDQGLQFLIQYYNGEERAKGNILERFSAQQFPDLHSELNLSSLELGDSALYFCASSVGVAGGSPDTQYFGPGTRLTVL.

The rearrangement uses TRBV10-2 and TRBJ2-4, with TRBD2 matching over 8 bases. This CDR3 contains 20 residues. CDR1 is WSHSY and CDR2 is SAAADI in the germline V gene. J lost 3 bases, V lost 6 bases, and 22 bases had no gene match. CDR3 protein: CASSAGGGLGHKIVKNIQYF. The CDR3 nucleotides are TGCGCCAGCAGCGCCGGGGGGGGCTTAGGGCACAAAATAGTCAAAAACATTCAGTACTTC.

The genes are TRBV6-1 and TRBJ1-6; 7 bases are a match to TRBD1. With 10 bases clipped from V and 7 bases from J, the junction kept 10 bases outside the gene matches. CDR3 length: 14 amino acids. CDR1 and CDR2 (germline): MNHNS, SASEGT. The CDR3, as DNA: TGTGCCACCGCCCGGGACAGCCAGAATTCACCCCTCCACTTT. Protein product: CATARDSQNSPLHF.